This is a list of T cell receptor beta chains from one sample in a study of control samples from healthy donors and cancer patients. The repertoire was sequenced with immunoSEQ multiplex PCR; TCRdb's copy has only in-frame clones and lacks some. The sample consists of under 55,000 clones, about 80% of them appearing once. Material: blood. The receptors derive from a man between 65 and 85 years old in good health. Each CDR3 is given without its conserved first and last residue. Each record gives: V gene, CDR3 length, J gene, CDR3 protein.

V: TRBV7-8
length: 13
J: TRBJ2-7
CDR3: ASSQGGRGTYEQY

V: TRBV3-1/TRBV3-2
length: 9
J: TRBJ2-3
CDR3: ASSQSDTQY

V: TRBV7-8
length: 14
J: TRBJ2-2
CDR3: ASSVVWGPNTGELF

V: TRBV2
length: 13
J: TRBJ2-3
CDR3: ASIPVGGGRDTQY

V: TRBV15
length: 12
J: TRBJ1-1
CDR3: ATSRDLQGPEAF

V: TRBV7-9
length: 11
J: TRBJ2-5
CDR3: ASSLVGKETQY

V: TRBV6-1
length: 12
J: TRBJ1-2
CDR3: ASSELIGMNGYT

V: TRBV7-2
length: 15
J: TRBJ2-2
CDR3: ASSSPRGTTNTGELF

V: TRBV29-1
length: 14
J: TRBJ2-7
CDR3: SVLGRLGSGTYEQY

V: TRBV12-5
length: 17
J: TRBJ2-3
CDR3: ASGSLPGQGPGDHLAQY

V: TRBV11-2
length: 12
J: TRBJ2-7
CDR3: ASSWRRRPGEQY

V: TRBV11-3
length: 12
J: TRBJ1-1
CDR3: ASSLQGVSTEAF

V: TRBV5-1
length: 13
J: TRBJ1-1
CDR3: ASSFEGFENTEAF

V: TRBV12-3/TRBV12-4
length: 11
J: TRBJ2-1
CDR3: ASGRALPYEQF

V: TRBV21-1
length: 13
J: TRBJ2-7
CDR3: ASSKARTDAYEQY

V: TRBV11-3
length: 12
J: TRBJ1-6
CDR3: ASSLLAGNSPLH

V: TRBV7-9
length: 10
J: TRBJ1-1
CDR3: ASSWTRDEAF

V: TRBV24-1
length: 18
J: TRBJ2-1
CDR3: ATSDRPGLAGATRANEQF

V: TRBV5-1
length: 12
J: TRBJ1-1
CDR3: ASRAPGRVAEAF

V: TRBV30
length: 11
J: TRBJ2-2
CDR3: ALGQKNTGELF

V: TRBV27
length: 11
J: TRBJ1-5
CDR3: ASSLFMGQPQH

V: TRBV5-3
length: 12
J: TRBJ1-2
CDR3: ARSLEYRGEGYT

V: TRBV28
length: 12
J: TRBJ1-3
CDR3: ASSLGGGVHTIY

V: TRBV6-6
length: 11
J: TRBJ1-2
CDR3: ASSYPQDAGYT

V: TRBV4-1
length: 14
J: TRBJ2-3
CDR3: ASSRPLAGHTDTQY

V: TRBV27
length: 12
J: TRBJ2-7
CDR3: ASSLIAGTYEQY

V: TRBV7-9
length: 12
J: TRBJ2-3
CDR3: ASSTSGGTDTQY

V: TRBV6-2/TRBV6-3
length: 14
J: TRBJ2-2
CDR3: ASSYREGLGTGELF

V: TRBV25-1
length: 11
J: TRBJ1-2
CDR3: ASSEGHSYGYT

V: TRBV2
length: 10
J: TRBJ1-1
CDR3: ASSDRNTEAF

V: TRBV18
length: 16
J: TRBJ2-6
CDR3: ASSSSRTGVSGANVLT

V: TRBV27
length: 12
J: TRBJ1-6
CDR3: ASSDRAADSPLH

V: TRBV7-3
length: 12
J: TRBJ2-3
CDR3: ASSLGRETDTQY

V: TRBV7-9
length: 9
J: TRBJ2-5
CDR3: ASSLQETQY

V: TRBV20-1
length: 9
J: TRBJ1-4
CDR3: SASDGEKLF

V: TRBV7-2
length: 14
J: TRBJ2-1
CDR3: ASSSDPFRSYNEQF

V: TRBV12-3/TRBV12-4
length: 10
J: TRBJ2-1
CDR3: ASSPRMGEQF

V: TRBV6-4
length: 11
J: TRBJ2-3
CDR3: ASSEGHTDTQY

V: TRBV11-2
length: 13
J: TRBJ1-2
CDR3: ASSSLSDRVYGYT

V: TRBV15
length: 11
J: TRBJ1-2
CDR3: ATSDSANYGYT

V: TRBV2
length: 13
J: TRBJ2-2
CDR3: ATSGAGGDTGELF

V: TRBV28
length: 11
J: TRBJ1-2
CDR3: ASSQRVYYGYT

V: TRBV11-2
length: 14
J: TRBJ2-1
CDR3: ASSHPGLAAYNEQF

V: TRBV2
length: 11
J: TRBJ2-5
CDR3: ASAPGTGETQY

V: TRBV19
length: 13
J: TRBJ1-5
CDR3: ASSISGNSNQPQH

V: TRBV5-1
length: 13
J: TRBJ1-3
CDR3: ASSLDGGTGNTIY

V: TRBV3-1/TRBV3-2
length: 10
J: TRBJ2-1
CDR3: ASSQEGREQF

V: TRBV24-1
length: 15
J: TRBJ1-5
CDR3: ATSEGGGRGDIQPQH

V: TRBV28
length: 13
J: TRBJ1-3
CDR3: ASTGAGSSGNTIY

V: TRBV28
length: 13
J: TRBJ1-4
CDR3: ASSPGGRLNEKLF

V: TRBV10-1
length: 12
J: TRBJ2-1
CDR3: ASSERGSYNEQF

V: TRBV28
length: 14
J: TRBJ2-3
CDR3: ASSSWTSGNTDTQY

V: TRBV4-2
length: 11
J: TRBJ2-1
CDR3: ASSPKIAVEQF

V: TRBV24-1
length: 14
J: TRBJ2-3
CDR3: ATSDSHRGYTDTQY